The clone carrying this T cell receptor beta chain was seen more than once but under ten times. Its matching antigen is unknown. CDR1 and CDR2 from the germline V gene are SGHVS and FQNEAQ. This CDR3 has 12 amino acids. Deletions cut 0 bases from V and 4 bases from J, with 3 bases between. This specimen comes from a study of shared clonotypes between healthy human individuals. Whole-study context: There were three CD4 naive, three CD4 memory, two CD8 naive and one CD8 memory plates per donor. Study-wide points: Naive CD4 clonotypes overlapped across a handful of donors at about 5.2%.

TCRdb's copy holds only in-frame clones and misses some; the assay was immunoSEQ multiplex PCR. The profile covers roughly 760,000 clones, with about 74% appearing a single time and about 1.7% taken by the ten largest. The study drew all its donors from Caucasian adults living in Nashville, Tennessee. In the CD4+ fraction, cells were divided into CD45RA+ naive and CD45RA-negative memory subsets. The receptor's source is a woman aged 25-40 years in good health. Sequenced: memory CD4+ T cells sorted from blood. Subset defined: CD45RA-negative fraction. The chain carries TRBV7-8 and TRBJ1-2, with D hard to call. The CDR3 loop is CASSLATYGYTF. For the CDR3, the DNA is TGTGCCAGCAGCTTAGCGACCTATGGCTACACCTTC.